What follows is one T cell receptor beta chain and its context. The sample belongs to a study of blood T cell repertoires in COVID-19. Study-level background: Sites across the United States, Italy and Spain contributed samples from acute and convalescent COVID-19. T cells, B-cell-depleted T cells, or PBMCs provided the cDNA or gDNA that served as material.

Generated by immunoSEQ multiplex PCR, the TCRdb table keeps only in-frame clones and is missing some. The profile shows some 240,000 clones, 80% to 90% of them singletons. The germline CDR1 and CDR2 sequences are SGHTA and FQGNSA. The CDR3 consists of 16 residues. Trimming cost V 4 bases and J 3 bases; bases outside gene matches: 7. Seattle patients were enrolled while actively infected and followed longitudinally. This chain uses TRBV7-2 with TRBJ2-1; 9 nucleotides agree with TRBD2. The material sequenced was peripheral blood. The receptor comes from a woman aged 70-85 years with COVID-19, enrolled during active disease. In DNA form, the CDR3 reads TGTGCCAGCAGCTCCCCACTGACTAGCGGCTACAATGAGCAGTTCTTC. As protein: CASSSPLTSGYNEQFF.